The clone carrying this T cell receptor beta chain was recorded only once. Its antigen is unknown. Profiled with immunoSEQ multiplex PCR; TCRdb holds only in-frame clones, not every one. The sample consists of some 66,000 clones, about 85% of them appearing once. The sample originates from a study of radiotherapy plus CTLA-4 blockade in lung cancer. Study-level results: TCR clones originating in tumors grew in number in blood after radiotherapy plus ipilimumab.

With 2 bases removed from V and 5 bases from J, the gap between germline ends came to 13 bases. The CDR3 contains 15 residues. Germline V gene sequence: CDR1 LNHDA, CDR2 SQIVND (reference sequence). This clonotype originated in a human donor with non-small cell lung cancer who had a partial response to radiotherapy plus ipilimumab. The sequencing here drew on peripheral blood, taken from a patient treated with radiotherapy plus ipilimumab. This chain links TRBV19 with TRBJ2-1, with TRBD2 as a possible D gene (5 bases). The CDR3, as DNA: TGTGCCAGTAGTATAAGTGGCGGGTTCCACAATGAGCAGTTCTTC. The encoded protein is CASSISGGFHNEQFF.